The 22 T cell receptor beta chains presented below share a single source sample, sequenced in a study of blood T cell repertoires in COVID-19. This table comes from immunoSEQ multiplex PCR, and its TCRdb copy is limited to in-frame clones, with some not included. The sample shows around 20,000 clones, over 75% of them seen only once. Material: peripheral blood. The receptors originated from a human donor in a cohort sampled during active COVID-19.

This clone appeared a single time. The chain combines TRBV28 with TRBJ2-7; TRBD2 aligns across 7 bases. Unmatched junction bases numbered 22, after V lost 3 bases and J lost 2 bases. The length of the CDR3 is 20 residues. The V gene's germline CDR1 is MDHEN and CDR2 SYDVKM. CDR3 loop: CASSFITLGLAGRNPYEQYF. The CDR3 coding sequence is TGTGCCAGCAGTTTCATCACCCTGGGGCTGGCCGGGAGGAACCCCTACGAGCAGTACTTC.

This sequence joins TRBV27 and TRBJ1-6, with TRBD1 matching 9 bases. Germline lookup yields CDR1 MNHEY and CDR2 SMNVEV (reference sequence). V dropped 0 bases and J dropped 6; count of bases not matched to a gene: 15. This CDR3 is built from 20 residues. CDR3: CASSLSQAYLPGQGNSPLHF. CDR3 nucleotide sequence: TGTGCCAGCAGTTTATCGCAAGCTTATTTGCCGGGACAGGGTAATTCACCCCTCCACTTT.

The chain has TRBV4-1 and TRBJ2-3; a possible D gene is TRBD2 (7 bases). CDR1 and CDR2 from the germline V gene are MGHRA and YSYEKL. This CDR3 is built from 16 residues. Trimming removed 4 bases from V and 0 bases from J, with 14 bases in between. The CDR3 reads CASSLGGGTSTDTQYF. CDR3 coding DNA: TGCGCCAGCAGCCTAGGGGGGGGGACTAGCACAGATACGCAGTATTTT.

The chain is built from TRBV6-2 or TRBV6-3 and TRBJ2-2, with 10 bases lining up with TRBD2. J gave up 6 bases and V 2 bases, and 3 bases lay outside the gene matches. CDR1 is MNHEY, CDR2 SVGEGT, per germline. The CDR3 covers 15 residues. This CDR3 is CASSYGTSVSGELFF. The CDR3 region has the DNA TGTGCCAGCAGTTACGGGACTAGCGTATCCGGGGAGCTGTTTTTT.

The CDR3 nucleotides are TGTGCCAGCAGCACTCCTAATATCTACAATGAGCAGTTCTTC. Protein: CASSTPNIYNEQFF. V gene TRBV25-1 combines with J gene TRBJ2-1; D ambiguous. This CDR3 spans 14 amino acids. V was cut by 6 bases and J by 3 bases, with 12 bases left in between. Per the germline V gene, CDR1 is MGHDK and CDR2 is SYGVNS.

V usage is TRBV7-9 and J usage is TRBJ2-1; 10 nucleotides agree with TRBD2. This CDR3 region has 15 residues. The germline V gene encodes CDR1 SEHNR and CDR2 FQNEAQ (reference sequence). Unmatched junction bases numbered 10, after V lost 8 bases and J lost 6 bases. The CDR3 reads CASLIAGGRGNEQFF. CDR3 bases: TGTGCCAGCCTTATAGCGGGAGGCCGGGGCAATGAGCAGTTCTTC. Together with reference TRBV7-9 and TRBJ2-1, the CDR3 gives the full variable domain: DTGVSQNPRHKITKRGQNVTFRCDPISEHNRLYWYRQTLGQGPEFLTYFQNEAQLEKSRLLSDRFSAERPKGSFSTLEIQRTEQGDSAMYLCASLIAGGRGNEQFFGPGTRLTVL.

The chain has TRBV28 and TRBJ2-3; D not resolved. The CDR3 consists of 11 residues. The germline CDR1 and CDR2 sequences are MDHEN and SYDVKM. V lost 6 bases and J lost 5, with 6 bases in between. The CDR3 DNA sequence: TGTGCCAGCAGCAAGCAAGATACGCAGTATTTT. This translates into CASSKQDTQYF.

The chain combines TRBV6-4 with TRBJ2-1, with 9 bases identical to TRBD2. The V segment lost 4 bases and the J segment 10 bases; nucleotides outside the gene matches: 8. This CDR3 comprises 14 residues. Germline CDR1 is MRHNA and CDR2 is SNTAGT. This CDR3 is CASSVAGEAGEQFF. The CDR3 bases are TGTGCCAGCAGTGTAGCGGGAGAAGCGGGCGAGCAGTTCTTC.

The chain uses TRBV5-1 and TRBJ1-3, with TRBD1 as a possible D gene (6 bases). From germline, CDR1 is SGHRS and CDR2 YFSETQ. The CDR3 length is 14 residues. Trimming pared 2 bases from V and 0 bases from J, leaving 6 bases between. The CDR3 sequence: CASSLQGSGNTIYF. The CDR3 DNA is TGCGCCAGCAGCTTACAGGGCTCTGGAAACACCATATATTTT.

V is TRBV28 and J is TRBJ1-5; D is ambiguous. The ends were cut back, 4 bases at V and 2 bases at J, with 12 bases in the middle. Germline V gene lookup returns CDR1 MDHEN and CDR2 SYDVKM. The CDR3 sequence is 15 residues long. The CDR3 here is CASSSSGRGNQPQHF. The CDR3 bases are TGTGCCAGCAGTTCGTCCGGGAGGGGCAATCAGCCCCAGCATTTT.

The chain joins TRBV5-1 to TRBJ2-3; perhaps TRBD2 as D (5 bases). The CDR3 runs 14 residues. Germline-derived CDR1 and CDR2 are SGHRS and YFSETQ. Trimming pared 4 bases from V and 5 bases from J, leaving 14 bases between. The CDR3 loop is CASSPGFEGDTQYF. The CDR3 nucleotides read TGCGCCAGCAGCCCGGGGTTTGAAGGAGATACGCAGTATTTT.

This chain connects TRBV7-9 to TRBJ1-1; D ambiguous. V lost 1 base, J lost 3 bases, and 9 bases lay in between. The CDR3 loop spans 14 amino acids. Germline assignment: CDR1 SEHNR and CDR2 FQNEAQ (reference sequence). The CDR3 sequence is CASSLVAGYTEAFF. The DNA for the CDR3 is TGTGCCAGCAGCTTAGTCGCGGGGTACACTGAAGCTTTCTTT. Supplemented by reference TRBV7-9 and TRBJ1-1, the full variable domain reads DTGVSQNPRHKITKRGQNVTFRCDPISEHNRLYWYRQTLGQGPEFLTYFQNEAQLEKSRLLSDRFSAERPKGSFSTLEIQRTEQGDSAMYLCASSLVAGYTEAFFGQGTRLTVV.

The chain has TRBV7-9 and TRBJ1-2, with a possible D match to TRBD1 (5 bases). Deletions cut 5 bases from V and 6 bases from J, with 13 bases between. The CDR3 has 13 residues. Germline values: CDR1 SEHNR, CDR2 FQNEAQ (reference sequence). The CDR3 DNA reads TGTGCCAGCAGCGCCCGGCGGGGGAATGGCTACACCTTC. This translates into CASSARRGNGYTF.

The chain carries TRBV3-1 (or the pseudogene TRBV3-2) and TRBJ2-1; 10 nucleotides align to TRBD2. The germline CDR1 and CDR2 sequences are LGHDT and YNNKEL (reference sequence). With V trimmed by 6 bases and J by 6 bases, 2 bases remained unmatched. The length of the CDR3 is 13 residues. CDR3 in DNA: TGTGCCAGCAGTTTAGCGGGAGGCAATGAGCAGTTCTTC. It translates to CASSLAGGNEQFF.

The chain joins TRBV5-6 to TRBJ2-1; D is possibly TRBD2 (5 bases). V lost 1 base to trimming and J lost 4 bases, with 6 bases between them. The CDR3 spans 13 residues. The germline CDR1 and CDR2 sequences are SGHDT and YYEEEE. The CDR3 DNA sequence: TGTGCCAGCAGCTTGCCGGGATACAATGAGCAGTTCTTC. As protein: CASSLPGYNEQFF.

By share of the sample, this clone is medium-sized. The chain carries TRBV30 and TRBJ1-6; 7 bases line up with TRBD1. Germline CDR1 GTSNPN, CDR2 SVGIG (reference sequence). CDR3 length equals 14 residues. V was pared by 3 bases and J by 8 bases, with 7 bases of the junction left unmatched. The CDR3 loop reads CAWSLGQPYSPLHF. CDR3 coding DNA: TGTGCCTGGAGCCTGGGACAGCCTTATTCACCCCTCCACTTT. Using reference TRBV30 and TRBJ1-6 for the parts outside the CDR3, the full variable domain is SQTIHQWPATLVQPVGSPLSLECTVEGTSNPNLYWYRQAAGRGLQLLFYSVGIGQISSEVPQNLSASRPQDRQFILSSKKLLLSDSGFYLCAWSLGQPYSPLHFGNGTRLTVT.

The chain has TRBV18 and TRBJ1-1; perhaps TRBD1 as D (5 bases). Trimming took 6 bases from V and 4 from J, leaving 15 bases between them. The CDR3 extends over 14 amino acids. Germline V gene data show CDR1 as KGHSH and CDR2 as LQKENI. As DNA, the CDR3 is TGTGCCAGCTCTCCTAATCTAGGGGCCACTGAAGCTTTCTTT. Translated, it gives CASSPNLGATEAFF.

This clone has more than one count but fewer than ten. The V gene is TRBV6-4, the J gene TRBJ2-1; the match to TRBD2 covers 7 bases. The V gene's germline CDR1 is MRHNA and CDR2 SNTAGT. CDR3 length equals 16 residues. V dropped 0 bases and J dropped 1; count of bases not matched to a gene: 3. The CDR3 loop is CASSDSGEGSYNEQFF. In DNA, the CDR3 is TGTGCCAGCAGTGACTCCGGGGAGGGTTCCTACAATGAGCAGTTCTTC.

The V and J genes are TRBV19 and TRBJ2-7, with 7 bases fitting TRBD2. Germline CDR1 and CDR2: LNHDA and SQIVND (reference sequence). The CDR3 loop spans 17 amino acids. V shed 0 bases and J 6 bases; nucleotides not matched to a gene: 14. CDR3 residues: CASSIDLTTSNIGEQYF. The DNA of the CDR3 is TGTGCCAGTAGTATAGACCTAACGACTAGCAATATAGGCGAGCAGTACTTC.

The CDR3 nucleotides are TGTGCCAGCTCACCACCGGAGACAGGGGTTGGGCAGTACTTC. Translated: CASSPPETGVGQYF. The chain is built from TRBV18 and TRBJ2-7; 8 nucleotides match TRBD1. There are 14 residues in the CDR3. From germline, CDR1 is KGHSH and CDR2 LQKENI. Losses at the gene ends were 0 bases for V and 9 bases for J; bases not matched to a gene: 7. The full variable domain, completed using reference TRBV18 and TRBJ2-7, is NAGVMQNPRHLVRRRGQEARLRCSPMKGHSHVYWYRQLPEEGLKFMVYLQKENIIDESGMPKERFSAEFPKEGPSILRIQQVVRGDSAAYFCASSPPETGVGQYFGPGTRLTVT.

This clone is a singleton in its sample. This chain joins TRBV11-1 and TRBJ2-7, with D perhaps TRBD2 (5 bases). The CDR3 totals 13 residues. The germline CDR1 and CDR2 sequences are SGHAT and FQDESV (reference sequence). The V gene lost 4 bases and the J gene lost 3 bases, with 10 bases spanning the gap. In DNA, the CDR3 is TGTGCCAGCAGCTATAACCGGGACTACGAGCAGTACTTC. Translated, it gives CASSYNRDYEQYF. The full variable domain, with the rest looked up from reference TRBV11-1 and TRBJ2-7, is EAEVAQSPRYKITEKSQAVAFWCDPISGHATLYWYRQILGQGPELLVQFQDESVVDDSQLPKDRFSAERLKGVDSTLKIQPAELGDSAMYLCASSYNRDYEQYFGPGTRLTVT.

This clone was recorded a few times. J is TRBJ2-1 and V is TRBV25-1, with D unclear. V lost 8 bases and J 5 bases, leaving 10 bases between the germline ends. CDR1 MGHDK and CDR2 SYGVNS come from the germline V gene. CDR3 length equals 12 residues. CDR3 sequence reads: CASLNQDNEQFF. In DNA form, the CDR3 reads TGTGCCAGCCTTAACCAGGACAATGAGCAGTTCTTC.